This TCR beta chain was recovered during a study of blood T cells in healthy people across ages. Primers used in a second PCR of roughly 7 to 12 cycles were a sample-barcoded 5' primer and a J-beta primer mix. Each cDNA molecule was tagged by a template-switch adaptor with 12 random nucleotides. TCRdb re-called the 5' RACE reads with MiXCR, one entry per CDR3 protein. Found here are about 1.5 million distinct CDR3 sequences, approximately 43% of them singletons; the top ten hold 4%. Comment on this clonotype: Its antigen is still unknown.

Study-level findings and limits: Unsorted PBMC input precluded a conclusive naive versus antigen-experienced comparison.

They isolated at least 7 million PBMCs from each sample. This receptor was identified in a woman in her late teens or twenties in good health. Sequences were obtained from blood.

This CDR3 is CASSYSIMALNTEAFF. Written as DNA, the CDR3 is TGTGCCAGCAGTTACTCGATCATGGCCCTGAACACTGAAGCTTTCTTT. The chain joins TRBV6-5 to TRBJ1-1; no clear D gene. In germline, CDR1 is MNHEY, CDR2 SVGAGI. Trimming took off 0 bases at V and 0 bases at J, with 11 bases between the two ends. The CDR3 loop spans 16 amino acids.